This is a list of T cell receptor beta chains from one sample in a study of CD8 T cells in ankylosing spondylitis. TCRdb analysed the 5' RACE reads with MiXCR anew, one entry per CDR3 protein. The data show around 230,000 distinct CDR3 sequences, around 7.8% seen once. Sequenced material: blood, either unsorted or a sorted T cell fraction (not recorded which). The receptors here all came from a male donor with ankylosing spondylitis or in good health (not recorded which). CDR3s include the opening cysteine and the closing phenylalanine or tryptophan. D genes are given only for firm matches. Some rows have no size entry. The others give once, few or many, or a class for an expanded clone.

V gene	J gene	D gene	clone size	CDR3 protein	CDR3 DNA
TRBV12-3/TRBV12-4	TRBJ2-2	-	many	CASTTDRPNTGELFF	TGTGCCAGCACCACGGATCGGCCGAACACCGGGGAGCTGTTTTTT
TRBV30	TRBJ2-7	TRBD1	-	CAWNSGTGSYEQYF	TGTGCCTGGAACTCCGGGACAGGGAGCTACGAGCAGTACTTC
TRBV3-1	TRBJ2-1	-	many	CASSQDSSYNEQFF	TGTGCCAGCAGCCAGGACAGCTCCTACAATGAGCAGTTCTTC
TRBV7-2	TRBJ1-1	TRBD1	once	CASSFGGGLTEAFF	TGTGCCAGCAGCTTCGGAGGGGGCCTCACTGAAGCTTTCTTT
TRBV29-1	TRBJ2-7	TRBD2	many	CSVLLGSGRTHEQYF	TGCAGCGTCCTCCTTGGAAGCGGGAGAACCCACGAGCAGTACTTC
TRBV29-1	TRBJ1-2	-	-	CSVDTRQDYGYTF	TGCAGCGTTGATACTCGGCAGGACTATGGCTACACCTTC
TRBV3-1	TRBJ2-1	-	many	CASSPQRAPYNEQFF	TGTGCCAGCAGCCCCCAGCGGGCTCCCTACAATGAGCAGTTCTTC
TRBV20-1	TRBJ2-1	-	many	CSARDARLGVNEQFF	TGCAGTGCTAGGGACGCCAGACTAGGGGTCAATGAGCAGTTCTTC
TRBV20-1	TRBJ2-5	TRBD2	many	CSAIPYSGGGRKTQYF	TGCAGTGCTATCCCCTATAGCGGGGGGGGAAGAAAGACCCAGTACTTC
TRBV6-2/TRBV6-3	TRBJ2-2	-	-	CASRLAFGNTGELFF	TGTGCCAGCAGACTAGCATTTGGCAACACCGGGGAGCTGTTTTTT
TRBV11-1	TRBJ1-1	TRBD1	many	CASSLTDRGVTEAFF	TGTGCCAGCAGCTTAACGGACAGGGGGGTGACTGAAGCTTTCTTT
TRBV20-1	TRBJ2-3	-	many	CSAEGPPGKDTQYF	TGCAGTGCTGAAGGGCCCCCGGGCAAAGATACGCAGTATTTT
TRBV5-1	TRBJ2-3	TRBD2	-	CASSPRLGREGADTQYF	TGCGCCAGCAGCCCGCGACTAGGGCGGGAGGGGGCAGATACGCAGTATTTT
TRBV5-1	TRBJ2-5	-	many	CASSFWTQTLGETQYF	TGCGCCAGCAGCTTTTGGACCCAAACCTTAGGGGAGACCCAGTACTTC
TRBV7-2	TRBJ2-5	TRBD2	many	CASRRTSQETQYF	TGTGCCAGCAGACGGACTAGCCAAGAGACCCAGTACTTC
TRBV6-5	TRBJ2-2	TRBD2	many	CASSYRGLAGGPNTGELFF	TGTGCCAGCAGTTATCGCGGGCTAGCGGGAGGGCCGAACACCGGGGAGCTGTTTTTT
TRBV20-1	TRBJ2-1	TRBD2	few	CSARGPGTSGRARDEQFF	TGCAGTGCTAGAGGCCCCGGGACTAGCGGGAGGGCTAGAGATGAGCAGTTCTTC
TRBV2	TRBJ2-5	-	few	CASSELGWQQRETQYF	TGTGCCAGCAGTGAACTTGGTTGGCAGCAGCGGGAGACCCAGTACTTC
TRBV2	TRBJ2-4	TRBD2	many	CASSRAGSAKNIQYF	TGTGCCAGCAGCCGAGCGGGATCAGCCAAAAACATTCAGTACTTC
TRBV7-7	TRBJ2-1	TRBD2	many	CASSFFPSGGAKLEQFF	TGTGCTAGCAGCTTTTTCCCTAGCGGGGGGGCTAAGTTGGAGCAGTTCTTC
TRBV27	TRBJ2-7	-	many	CASNPQGGLYEQYF	TGTGCCAGCAATCCACAGGGAGGGCTCTACGAGCAGTACTTC
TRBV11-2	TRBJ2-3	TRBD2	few	CASSLVTSGQPQYF	TGTGCCAGCAGCTTAGTAACTAGCGGGCAACCGCAGTATTTT
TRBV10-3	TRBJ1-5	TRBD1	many	CAISPGQNQPQHF	TGTGCCATCAGCCCGGGACAGAATCAGCCCCAGCATTTT
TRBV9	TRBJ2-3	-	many	CASSSGTWDTQYF	TGTGCCAGCAGCTCCGGGACTTGGGATACGCAGTATTTT
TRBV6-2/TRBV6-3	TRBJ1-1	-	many	CASSYQFNTEAFF	TGTGCCAGCAGTTACCAGTTTAACACTGAAGCTTTCTTT
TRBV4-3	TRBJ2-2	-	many	CASSHLTRDNSFTGELFF	TGCGCCAGCAGCCACCTGACACGGGACAACTCTTTCACCGGGGAGCTGTTTTTT
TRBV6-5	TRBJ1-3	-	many	CASSYSHTIYF	TGTGCCAGCAGTTACTCCCACACCATATATTTT